This entry lists 18 T cell receptor beta chains sequenced from one sample in a study of shared clonotypes between healthy human individuals. Assay: immunoSEQ multiplex PCR; the TCRdb copy retains only in-frame clones and omits some. Here the sample spans millions of clones, more than 90% being singletons. Sequencing was carried out using naive CD4+ T cells sorted from blood. Specified subset: CD45RA+ positively selected. All receptors derive from a man aged 18 to 29 in good health.

V usage is TRBV30 and J usage is TRBJ1-2; no clear D. Germline CDR1 is GTSNPN and CDR2 is SVGIG (reference sequence). CDR3 length: 11 amino acids. Trimming took off 5 bases at V and 6 bases at J, with 10 bases between the two ends. This CDR3 reads CAWSHLHGYTF. The CDR3 DNA reads as TGTGCCTGGTCACATTTGCATGGCTACACCTTC.

The chain recombines TRBV5-5 with TRBJ1-6, with no clear D. With 0 bases removed from V and 0 bases from J, the gap between germline ends came to 10 bases. The CDR3 is 17 amino acids. Germline loops: CDR1 SGHKS, CDR2 YYEKEE (reference sequence). CDR3 DNA: TGTGCCAGCAGCTTGGATGTGGGGAGCTCCTATAATTCACCCCTCCACTTT. It yields the protein CASSLDVGSSYNSPLHF.

The chain joins TRBV27 to TRBJ1-3; D might be TRBD1 (5 bases). V lost 4 bases and J lost 0, with 16 bases in between. CDR3 length equals 17 residues. In germline, CDR1 is MNHEY, CDR2 SMNVEV (reference sequence). The CDR3 DNA is TGTGCCAGCAGTTCCATAGTGGGACCCAACTCTGGAAACACCATATATTTT. Its protein product is CASSSIVGPNSGNTIYF.

This clone was counted once. The chain combines TRBV28 with TRBJ1-1; 8 bases align to TRBD1. The germline gives CDR1 MDHEN, CDR2 SYDVKM. The junction had 7 bases not matched to a gene; V was cut back by 8 bases and J by 8 bases. The CDR3 has 12 amino acids. The CDR3 loop reads CASGLRTGEAFF. The CDR3 DNA sequence: TGTGCCAGCGGGCTTAGGACAGGGGAAGCTTTCTTT.

The chain employs TRBV7-9 and TRBJ2-1; D is ambiguous. With 5 bases removed from V and 4 bases from J, the gap between germline ends came to 3 bases. Germline loops: CDR1 SEHNR, CDR2 FQNEAQ (reference sequence). The CDR3 is made up of 11 amino acids. Here the CDR3 DNA reads TGTGCCAGCAGCGTTTACAATGAGCAGTTCTTC. Protein product: CASSVYNEQFF.

The chain uses TRBV23-1 and TRBJ2-3; no firm D call. TRBV23-1 is designated an ORF whose function remains uncertain. V was shortened by 0 bases and J by 2 bases, with 12 bases between the two germline ends. The CDR3 runs 16 residues. In DNA, the CDR3 is TGCGCCAGCAGTCAATCGCAGCGAAACTCCACAGATACGCAGTATTTT. It encodes CASSQSQRNSTDTQYF.

The V and J genes are TRBV4-3 and TRBJ2-7, with a weak D call TRBD2 (6 bases). The CDR3 contains 14 residues. Trimming removed 1 base from V and 2 bases from J, with 9 bases in between. CDR1 and CDR2 from the germline V gene are LGHNA and YSLEER. CDR3 loop: CASSQGLVPYEQYF. Here the CDR3 DNA reads TGCGCCAGCAGCCAAGGACTAGTCCCCTACGAGCAGTACTTC.

CDR3 sequence (DNA): TGTGCCAGCATGAACTGGGGGGATGCCAAAAACATTCAGTACTTC. It translates to CASMNWGDAKNIQYF. The rearrangement joins TRBV2 to TRBJ2-4; tentatively, D is TRBD2 (6 bases). This CDR3 spans 15 amino acids. Germline loops: CDR1 SNHLY, CDR2 FYNNEI. V lost 7 bases and J 1 base, leaving 14 bases between the germline ends.

The chain has TRBV30 and TRBJ2-7, with D perhaps matching TRBD2 (5 bases). V lost 4 bases, J lost 0 bases, and 10 bases lay in between. The CDR3 sequence is 13 residues long. Germline values: CDR1 GTSNPN, CDR2 SVGIG (reference sequence). The CDR3 loop reads CAWMEASSYEQYF. For the CDR3, the DNA is TGTGCCTGGATGGAGGCGAGCTCCTACGAGCAGTACTTC. The full variable domain, its missing parts supplied by reference TRBV30 and TRBJ2-7, is SQTIHQWPATLVQPVGSPLSLECTVEGTSNPNLYWYRQAAGRGLQLLFYSVGIGQISSEVPQNLSASRPQDRQFILSSKKLLLSDSGFYLCAWMEASSYEQYFGPGTRLTVT.

As regards this clone: Other DNA sequences of this sample code for an identical CDR3. The rearrangement links TRBV6-5 to TRBJ2-3; possible D gene TRBD2, 6 bases. The CDR3 length is 14 residues. The germline V and J ends were trimmed by 6 bases and 2 bases, with 12 bases remaining between them. Germline CDR1 MNHEY, CDR2 SVGAGI. CDR3: CASRRGLSTDTQYF. Written as DNA, the CDR3 is TGTGCCAGCAGGCGGGGACTTTCCACAGATACGCAGTATTTT.

This clone was seen a single time. This chain joins TRBV7-6 and TRBJ1-1; D not resolved. V was shortened by 8 bases and J by 0 bases, with 7 bases between the two germline ends. The CDR3 loop spans 12 amino acids. In germline, CDR1 is SGHVS, CDR2 FNYEAQ. In nucleotides, the CDR3 is TGTGCCAGCTCGCAGGTGAACACTGAAGCTTTCTTT. It translates to CASSQVNTEAFF.

The chain recombines TRBV7-9 with TRBJ1-6, with TRBD1 as a possible D gene (5 bases). Trimming removed 5 bases from V and 7 bases from J, with 12 bases in between. This CDR3 comprises 14 residues. Germline V gene data show CDR1 as SEHNR and CDR2 as FQNEAQ (reference sequence). CDR3 nucleotide sequence: TGTGCCAGCAGCCCAGAGCAGGGAAATTCACCCCTCCACTTT. This gives the protein CASSPEQGNSPLHF. The whole variable domain, filled in from reference TRBV7-9 and TRBJ1-6, reads DTGVSQNPRHKITKRGQNVTFRCDPISEHNRLYWYRQTLGQGPEFLTYFQNEAQLEKSRLLSDRFSAERPKGSFSTLEIQRTEQGDSAMYLCASSPEQGNSPLHFGNGTRLTVT.

The V gene is TRBV13, the J gene TRBJ1-1; unclear D gene. The CDR3 loop spans 16 amino acids. Germline CDR1 and CDR2: PRHDT and FYEKMQ (reference sequence). V shed 3 bases and J shed 2 bases, with 16 bases lying between them. The CDR3 loop is CASSFGIQKKNTEAFF. DNA for the CDR3: TGTGCCAGCAGCTTTGGGATACAGAAAAAAAACACTGAAGCTTTCTTT.

This rearrangement joins TRBV27 to TRBJ2-3; maybe TRBD2 (6 bases). V was shortened by 2 bases and J by 2 bases, with 14 bases between the two germline ends. Germline V CDR1 and CDR2: MNHEY, SMNVEV (reference sequence). There are 16 residues in the CDR3. Here the CDR3 DNA reads TGTGCCAGCAGTTTACGCAGTAGCGGAAACACAGATACGCAGTATTTT. Protein: CASSLRSSGNTDTQYF.

This sequence joins TRBV2 and TRBJ2-1; 10 bases map to TRBD2. CDR3 length: 16 residues. The germline V gene has CDR1 SNHLY and CDR2 FYNNEI. After removal of 2 bases from V and 7 bases from J, the junction contained 8 bases not matched to a gene. CDR3: CASSEHTSGVGNEQFF. In nucleotides, the CDR3 is TGTGCCAGCAGTGAACACACTAGCGGGGTGGGGAATGAGCAGTTCTTC. The full variable domain, in which reference TRBV2 and TRBJ2-1 provide the parts outside the CDR3, is EPEVTQTPSHQVTQMGQEVILRCVPISNHLYFYWYRQILGQKVEFLVSFYNNEISEKSEIFDDQFSVERPDGSNFTLKIRSTKLEDSAMYFCASSEHTSGVGNEQFFGPGTRLTVL.

The rearrangement joins TRBV19 to TRBJ2-5, with TRBD1 identical over 11 bases. V dropped 5 bases and J dropped 4; count of bases not matched to a gene: 3. This CDR3 is built from 14 residues. Germline V gene lookup returns CDR1 LNHDA and CDR2 SQIVND (reference sequence). In DNA, the CDR3 is TGTGCCAGTAGTGCGGACAGGGGGCGAGAGACCCAGTACTTC. The encoded protein is CASSADRGRETQYF.

A word on this clone: This sample includes further DNA sequences coding for the same CDR3. The chain is built from TRBV5-1 and TRBJ2-7; a weak D match, TRBD1 (6 bases). Trimming took off 4 bases at V and 0 bases at J, with 14 bases between the two ends. The CDR3 is 15 amino acids. Germline CDR1 is SGHRS and CDR2 is YFSETQ. The CDR3 sequence is CASSLGGTSSYEQYF. The CDR3 region has the DNA TGCGCCAGCAGCCTAGGGGGAACTTCCTCCTACGAGCAGTACTTC. The variable domain in full, with the rest retrieved from reference TRBV5-1 and TRBJ2-7, is KAGVTQTPRYLIKTRGQQVTLSCSPISGHRSVSWYQQTPGQGLQFLFEYFSETQRNKGNFPGRFSGRQFSNSRSEMNVSTLELGDSALYLCASSLGGTSSYEQYFGPGTRLTVT.

The chain links TRBV5-4 to TRBJ2-3; 7 positions agree with TRBD1. The germline V gene encodes CDR1 SGHNT and CDR2 YYREEE (reference sequence). The CDR3 covers 15 residues. Trimming took 2 bases from V and 1 from J; bases not matched to a gene: 4. This CDR3 reads CASSFLDRRTDTQYF. As DNA, the CDR3 is TGTGCCAGCAGCTTTTTGGACAGGCGCACAGATACGCAGTATTTT.